The TCR beta chain described here comes from a study of blood T cell repertoires in COVID-19. The CDR3 is 17 amino acids. V was clipped by 1 base and J by 1 base; unmatched bases: 3. In germline, CDR1 is SGHRS, CDR2 YFSETQ. TCRdb keeps only in-frame clones here, not all; method: immunoSEQ multiplex PCR. The table has approximately 160,000 clones, approximately 82% seen once; the top ten hold 5.5% to 8%. The TCR sequence derives from a woman aged 45-60 years in a cohort sampled during active or convalescent COVID-19. The source material was peripheral blood. The chain has TRBV5-1 and TRBJ2-2; TRBD2 aligns across 11 bases. The CDR3 loop reads CASSLRGTSGNTGELFF. The CDR3 bases are TGCGCCAGCAGCTTGAGGGGGACTAGCGGGAACACCGGGGAGCTGTTTTTT.